This T cell receptor (beta chain) was captured by sequencing in a study of blood T cells in healthy people across ages (dated by TCRdb to between 2015 and 2017). In the study overall: In model experiments, template switching captured about one uniquely barcoded TCR beta cDNA molecule for every two T cells. To track age-related changes in TCR beta repertoire diversity, the study relied on deep sequencing normalized with unique cDNA molecular identifiers. Four age groups were formed from the donors: young (average about 15 years), middle-aged (just under 40), aged (around 68) and long-lived (roughly 88). Donors of different ages were randomly distributed across sequencing lanes to avoid experimental bias. The study analyzed two additional independent replicas of 1 million unique cDNA reads from the same blood draw for two donors, one aged 18 to 30 and one aged 80 or older.

According to the germline V gene, CDR1 reads MNHEY and CDR2 reads SVGAGI. Counted from cysteine to phenylalanine, this CDR3 has 15 amino acids. The retained sequence is limited to the CDR3, 45 bases, with the frame set at the first base. The junction carries 17 bases between V and J, which are trimmed by 5 bases and 4 bases respectively. On this clonotype itself: There is no known antigen for this receptor. No much larger clone exists at a distance of one base, and base qualities are not known.

Overall results and qualifications from the work: Compared with the aged group, the long-lived group had more naive CD4+ T cells, fewer expanded clones and increased TCR diversity, a pattern suggesting age selection. Observed TCR beta diversity per million T cells fell roughly linearly with age, and a significant reduction was already apparent by age approximately 40. Since profiling was done on bulk unsorted PBMCs, naive and antigen-experienced compartments could not be conclusively compared. A strong correlation was found between observed TCR beta diversity and the percentage of naive T cells measured by flow cytometry. The CMV infection status of donors was not known, potentially confounding age-related changes in expanded clonotypes. Total diversity estimates from one million sequenced T cells were considered lower bounds and underestimates.

Library generation was performed with 5' RACE. Instrument on record: Illumina HiSeq 2500. A second PCR of about 7 to 12 cycles was performed with a sample-barcoded 5' primer and a J-beta primer mix. A unique molecular identifier was introduced onto each TCR beta cDNA molecule by a template-switch 5' adaptor carrying 12 random nucleotides. At least 2.5 million CDR3-containing paired-end reads were obtained from each sample. All of the RNA was converted into first-strand cDNA using the Mint cDNA synthesis kit, with a TRBC-specific oligonucleotide serving as the primer. All cDNA was treated with uracil-DNA glycosylase and then went through a first 18-cycle PCR with the universal primers M1SS and BC2_uni_R. In the paper's pipeline: For normalization, 1 million high-quality reads were randomly selected from each sample, with every read carrying a distinct molecular identifier. Instead of being binned into consensus sequences, reads with shared molecular identifiers were discarded. MiTCR, run with a Q25 quality threshold and the strictest error-elimination algorithm, handled CDR3 identification, clonotype clustering and error correction. Lower-bound total TCR beta diversity was estimated with a nonparametric unseen species model using Euler transformation. TCRdb reprocessing: public reads trimmed at Q25 with fastp, clones called with MiXCR, in-frame beta chains kept. CDR3 protein sequences are deduplicated, and each keeps its most common genes and DNA. These V and J calls rely on TCRdb rather than the paper's analysis. A total of more than 1,400,000 distinct CDR3 sequences appear in this sample, about 40% of them only once. The ten largest clones take up roughly 7.9% of the sample.

Donors were 30 to 45 systemically healthy Caucasian individuals from Russia aged roughly 6 to 95 years. Each donor gave approximately 9.3 milliliters of peripheral blood, collected into EDTA-treated Vacutainer tubes. Ficoll-Paque density-gradient centrifugation was used to isolate PBMCs, with at least 7 million per sample. Total RNA was extracted from PBMCs with Trizol reagent, with at least 5 micrograms obtained per sample. For every donor, flow cytometry on a PBMC aliquot measured the percentage of naive CD45RAhigh/CD27high T cells. The sequence came from a woman aged 18-35 years in good health. Sequenced material: blood. The rearrangement joined TRBV6-5 to TRBJ1-2; the D gene assignment is ambiguous. The nucleotide sequence is TGTGCCAGCAGTCCAACACGGAACGCACTCTATGGCTACACCTTC. This encodes CASSPTRNALYGYTF.